The clone carrying this T cell receptor beta chain was recorded many times. This record belongs to a study of T-cell reconstitution after alpha-beta-depleted transplantation in children. The authors prepared the TCRbeta library with unique molecular identifiers. TCRdb used MiXCR to reprocess the PCR reads, holding one entry per CDR3 protein. The data contain about 690,000 distinct CDR3 sequences, around 16% of them singletons. The CDR3 loop spans 13 amino acids. The germline gives CDR1 SGHTA, CDR2 FQGNSA. V was shortened by 5 bases and J by 5 bases, with 13 bases between the two germline ends. The chain couples TRBV7-2 to TRBJ2-7, with D hard to call. The sequence was collected from a human donor who donated a stem cell graft to a child with acute myeloid leukemia. Sequencing used PBMCs from the stem cell graft donor, obtained from the stem cell graft. The CDR3 nucleotides read TGTGCCAGCAGCCTTACCCGATTTGACGAGCAGTACTTC. Its translation: CASSLTRFDEQYF. Together with reference TRBV7-2 and TRBJ2-7, the CDR3 gives the full variable domain: GAGVSQSPSNKVTEKGKDVELRCDPISGHTALYWYRQSLGQGLEFLIYFQGNSAPDKSGLPSDRFSAERTGGSVSTLTIQRTQQEDSAVYLCASSLTRFDEQYFGPGTRLTVT.